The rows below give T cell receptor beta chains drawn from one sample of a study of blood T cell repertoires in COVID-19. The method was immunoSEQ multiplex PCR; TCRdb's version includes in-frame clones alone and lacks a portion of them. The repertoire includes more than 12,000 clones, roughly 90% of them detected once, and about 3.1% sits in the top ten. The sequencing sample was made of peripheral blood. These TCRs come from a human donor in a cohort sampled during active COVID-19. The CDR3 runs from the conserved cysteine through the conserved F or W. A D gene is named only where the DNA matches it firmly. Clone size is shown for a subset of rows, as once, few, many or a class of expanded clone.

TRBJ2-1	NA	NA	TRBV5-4	CASSLRQGGGNEQFF	TGTGCCAGCAGCTTGAGACAAGGAGGTGGGAATGAGCAGTTCTTC
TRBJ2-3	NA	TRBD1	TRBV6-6	CASSDRVSADTQYF	TGTGCAAGCAGCGACAGGGTCAGTGCAGATACGCAGTATTTT
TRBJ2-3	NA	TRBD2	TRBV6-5	CASRPSGGSNTQYF	TGTGCCAGCAGGCCTAGCGGGGGGTCAAATACGCAGTATTTT
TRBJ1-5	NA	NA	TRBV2	CASQWTGNQPQHF	TGTGCCAGCCAGTGGACAGGCAATCAGCCCCAGCATTTT
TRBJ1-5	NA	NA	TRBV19	CASSPRTVNQPQHF	TGTGCCAGTAGTCCCCGGACAGTCAATCAGCCCCAGCATTTT
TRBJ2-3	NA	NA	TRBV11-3	CASSRGTDTQYF	TGTGCCAGCAGCCGGGGCACAGATACGCAGTATTTT
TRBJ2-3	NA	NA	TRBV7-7	CASSPGGTDTQYF	TGTGCTAGCAGCCCAGGGGGGACAGATACGCAGTATTTT
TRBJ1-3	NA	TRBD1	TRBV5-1	CASSLQGVTGNTIYF	TGCGCTAGCAGCCTCCAGGGGGTGACTGGAAACACCATATATTTT
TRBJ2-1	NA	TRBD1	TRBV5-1	CASSYGQVNPTSEQFF	TGCGCCAGCAGCTATGGACAGGTCAACCCTACCAGTGAGCAGTTCTTC
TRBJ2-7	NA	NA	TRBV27	CASSLLLMGGYEQYF	TGTGCCAGCAGCCTACTCCTAATGGGGGGCTACGAGCAGTACTTC
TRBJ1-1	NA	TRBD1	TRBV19	CASTRDRGNTEAFF	TGTGCCAGTACCCGCGACAGGGGGAATACTGAAGCTTTCTTT
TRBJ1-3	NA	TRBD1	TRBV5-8	CASRRTGGGGNTIYF	TGTGCCAGCAGACGGACAGGGGGCGGTGGAAACACCATATATTTT
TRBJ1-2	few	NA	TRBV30	CAWSGGGDGYTF	TGTGCCTGGAGTGGGGGGGGCGATGGCTACACCTTC
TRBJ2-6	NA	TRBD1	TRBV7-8	CASSLTSETGFSGANVLTF	TGTGCCAGCAGCTTAACGTCCGAGACAGGGTTCTCTGGGGCCAACGTCCTGACTTTC
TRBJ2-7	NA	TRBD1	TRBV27	CASSRRTGQIHEQYF	TGTGCCAGCAGTCGCAGGACAGGGCAAATCCACGAGCAGTACTTC
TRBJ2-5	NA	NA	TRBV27	CASRRGETQYF	TGTGCCAGCCGCCGAGGAGAGACCCAGTACTTC
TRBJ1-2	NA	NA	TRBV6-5	CASSPYNYGYTF	TGTGCCAGCAGTCCCTATAACTATGGCTACACCTTC
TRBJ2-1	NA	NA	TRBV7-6	CASSLLAGNHYNEQFF	TGTGCCAGCAGCTTATTGGCAGGGAATCACTACAATGAGCAGTTCTTC
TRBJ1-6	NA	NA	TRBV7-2	CASSLVAPGGGRHSPLHF	TGTGCCAGCAGCTTAGTTGCCCCCGGAGGCGGCCGTCATTCACCCCTCCACTTT
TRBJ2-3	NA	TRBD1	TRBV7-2	CASSVQGTGAIGTQYF	TGTGCCAGCAGCGTCCAAGGGACAGGGGCAATAGGTACGCAGTATTTT
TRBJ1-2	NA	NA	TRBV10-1	CASSDRGSGYTF	TGCGCCAGCAGTGACAGGGGATCCGGCTACACCTTC
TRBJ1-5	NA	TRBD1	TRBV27	CASSSHFQGAGQPQHF	TGTGCCAGCAGTTCCCACTTCCAGGGGGCGGGTCAGCCCCAGCATTTT
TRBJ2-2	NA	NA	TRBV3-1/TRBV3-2	CASSLRGSGELFF	TGTGCCAGCAGCCTCCGAGGGAGCGGGGAGCTGTTTTTT
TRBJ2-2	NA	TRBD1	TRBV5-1	CASSPGGQGARTGELFF	TGCGCCAGCAGCCCGGGGGGACAGGGGGCGAGAACCGGGGAGCTGTTTTTT
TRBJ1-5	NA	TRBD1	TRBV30	CAWRGQGAMSNQPQHF	TGTGCCTGGAGAGGACAGGGGGCGATGAGCAATCAGCCCCAGCATTTT
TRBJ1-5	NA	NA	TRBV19	CASSITGSNQPQHF	TGTGCCAGTAGTATCACAGGAAGCAATCAGCCCCAGCATTTT
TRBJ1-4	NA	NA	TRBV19	CASSLQGSEKLFF	TGTGCCAGTAGTTTGCAGGGTAGCGAAAAACTGTTTTTT
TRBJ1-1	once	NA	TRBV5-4	CASSLRGGAGTEAFF	TGTGCCAGCAGCTTGCGCGGGGGCGCGGGGACTGAAGCTTTCTTT
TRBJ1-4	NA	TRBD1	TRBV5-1	CASSTGQGEKLFF	TGCGCCAGCAGCACGGGACAGGGGGAAAAACTGTTTTTT
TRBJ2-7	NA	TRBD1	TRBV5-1	CASSLGAGGSSYEQYF	TGCGCCAGCAGCTTGGGGGCAGGGGGTTCTTCCTACGAGCAGTACTTC
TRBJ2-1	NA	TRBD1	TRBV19	CASSIKTGASYEQFF	TGTGCCAGTAGTATAAAGACAGGGGCAAGTTATGAGCAGTTCTTC
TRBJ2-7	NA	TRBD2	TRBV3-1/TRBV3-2	CASSQGPSGGYEQYF	TGTGCCAGCAGCCAAGGCCCCAGCGGGGGGTACGAGCAGTACTTC
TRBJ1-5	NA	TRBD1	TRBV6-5	CASRSGQGYQPQHF	TGTGCCAGCAGAAGCGGACAGGGCTATCAGCCCCAGCATTTT
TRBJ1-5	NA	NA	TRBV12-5	CASGLTGMNSNQPQHF	TGTGCTAGTGGTTTGACAGGGATGAATAGCAATCAGCCCCAGCATTTT
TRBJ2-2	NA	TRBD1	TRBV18	CASSTTGGPNTGELFF	TGTGCCAGCTCAACTACAGGGGGTCCGAACACCGGGGAGCTGTTTTTT
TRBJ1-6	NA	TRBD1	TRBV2	CASSEQGANNSPLHF	TGTGCCAGCAGTGAACAGGGGGCAAATAATTCACCCCTCCACTTT
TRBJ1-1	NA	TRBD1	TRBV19	CASRPGQGALNTEAFF	TGTGCCAGTAGGCCGGGACAGGGTGCCCTGAACACTGAAGCTTTCTTT
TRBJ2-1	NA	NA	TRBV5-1	CASSPALRTENNEQFF	TGCGCCAGCAGCCCGGCGTTGCGGACAGAGAACAATGAGCAGTTCTTC
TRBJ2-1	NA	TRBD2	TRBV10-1	CASSSGGYSYNEQFF	TGCGCCAGCAGTTCGGGGGGGTACTCCTACAATGAGCAGTTCTTC
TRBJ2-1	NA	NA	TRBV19	CASSAGQLVYNEQFF	TGTGCCAGTAGTGCCGGACAGTTAGTCTACAATGAGCAGTTCTTC
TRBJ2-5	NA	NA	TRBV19	CASSWRFEETQYF	TGTGCCAGTAGCTGGAGATTCGAAGAGACCCAGTACTTC
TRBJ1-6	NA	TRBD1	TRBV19	CASSPPGDRGGSPLHF	TGTGCCAGTAGTCCGCCTGGGGACAGGGGAGGATCACCCCTCCACTTT
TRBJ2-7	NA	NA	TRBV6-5	CASETDTYEQYF	TGTGCCTCTGAAACGGACACCTACGAGCAGTACTTC
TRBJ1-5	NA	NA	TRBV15	CATSGSLSNQPQHF	TGTGCCACCAGCGGGAGCCTTAGCAATCAGCCCCAGCATTTT
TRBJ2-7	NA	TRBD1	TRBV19	CASSIVPGTGAYEQYF	TGTGCCAGTAGTATAGTCCCGGGGACAGGGGCCTACGAGCAGTACTTC
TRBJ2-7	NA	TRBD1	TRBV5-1	CASSLGQAWEQYF	TGCGCCAGCAGCTTAGGACAGGCATGGGAGCAGTACTTC
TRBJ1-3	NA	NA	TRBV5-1	CASSPQGLGAGNTIYF	TGCGCCAGCAGCCCACAGGGCCTTGGCGCTGGAAACACCATATATTTT
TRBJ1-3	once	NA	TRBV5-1	CASSLGGTGNTIYF	TGCGCCAGCAGCTTGGGAGGGACTGGAAACACCATATATTTT
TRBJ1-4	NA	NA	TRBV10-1	CASSEFGNEKLFF	TGCGCCAGCAGTGAATTCGGGAATGAAAAACTGTTTTTT
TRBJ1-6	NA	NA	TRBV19	CASSTRTDNSPLHF	TGTGCCAGTAGTACCCGAACGGATAATTCACCCCTCCACTTT
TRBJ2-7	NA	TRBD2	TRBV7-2	CASSQLAGGPQEQYF	TGTGCCAGCAGCCAACTAGCGGGGGGGCCCCAAGAGCAGTACTTC
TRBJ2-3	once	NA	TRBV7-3	CASSFSTGTDTQYF	TGTGCCAGCAGCTTTTCGACAGGAACAGATACGCAGTATTTT
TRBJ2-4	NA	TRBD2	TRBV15	CATSRDPGTSTGNIQYF	TGTGCCACCAGCAGAGACCCTGGGACTAGCACCGGAAACATTCAGTACTTC
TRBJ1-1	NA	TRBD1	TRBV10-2	CASSPGQRFEAFF	TGCGCCAGCAGTCCGGGACAGAGATTTGAAGCTTTCTTT